The clone carrying this TCR beta chain was seen a few times. Authors' processing steps: Estimation of nucleated cell counts relied on the amplification of reference gene primers. Only in-frame clones appear in the TCRdb table, and some are missing; sequencing was by immunoSEQ multiplex PCR. V and J calls and clone size come straight from that table; D and trimming were deduced from the DNA. Found here are roughly 120,000 clones, approximately 90% of them singletons; the top ten hold approximately 4.5%. This entry belongs to a study of blood T cell repertoires in COVID-19. Study overall: Sources were T cells, B-cell-depleted T cells, or PBMCs; the material itself was cDNA or gDNA.

V was clipped by 3 bases and J by 8 bases, with 11 bases between them. This CDR3 contains 13 residues. The V gene is TRBV12-3 or TRBV12-4, the J gene TRBJ1-5; no firm D call. The specimen was peripheral blood. The TCR sequence derives from a woman aged 45-65 years with acute or convalescent COVID-19. CDR3 residues: CASSFSLVEPQHF. The CDR3 nucleotides are TGTGCCAGCAGTTTTAGTCTAGTAGAGCCCCAGCATTTT.